These 21 T cell receptor beta chains share one sample of origin, sequenced in a study of T-cell reconstitution after alpha-beta-depleted transplantation in children. Construction of the TCRbeta library involved unique molecular identifiers. From the PCR reads, TCRdb called clonotypes with MiXCR, one entry per CDR3 protein. The repertoire includes approximately 250,000 distinct CDR3 sequences, 25% of them detected once, and about 2.8% sits in the top ten. Here the sequenced sample was PBMCs, taken before TCRalphabeta/CD19-depleted stem cell transplant. The receptor set was obtained from a girl between 2 and 10 years old with Fanconi anemia, due to receive a stem cell transplant.

This clonotype has ten or more counts. This sequence joins TRBV20-1 and TRBJ2-1; 9 positions match TRBD2. Germline V CDR1 and CDR2: DFQATT, SNEGSKA (reference sequence). The CDR3 runs to 13 residues. CDR3 protein: CRFDSGGYNEQFF. Here the CDR3 DNA reads TGCAGATTTGATAGCGGGGGATACAATGAGCAGTTCTTC.

This clonotype has a count of ten or more. V and J are TRBV27 and TRBJ2-7, with 14 bases fitting TRBD2. The germline gives CDR1 MNHEY, CDR2 SMNVEV (reference sequence). V shed 8 bases and J 4 bases; nucleotides not matched to a gene: 7. The CDR3 loop spans 15 amino acids. In DNA, the CDR3 is TGTGCCAGCCGACTGGGACTAGCGGGAGTATACGAGCAGTACTTC. It specifies CASRLGLAGVYEQYF.

The chain uses TRBV21-1 and TRBJ2-2; the table's D gene call, TRBD2, was not cross checked with the DNA. TRBV21-1 is a known pseudogene. The CDR3 covers 14 residues. The CDR3 bases are TGTGCCATAAGGACTAGTGAGAACACCGGGGAGCTGTTTTTT. Amino acid sequence: CAIRTSENTGELFF.

The chain recombines TRBV29-1 with TRBJ2-4; D may be TRBD1 (6 bases). Trimming left V 6 bases short and J 9 bases short, with 18 bases between. Germline lookup yields CDR1 SQVTM and CDR2 ANQGSEA. This CDR3 has 13 residues. The CDR3 region has the DNA TGCAGCGTGGGAACACAGGGTTCAGGCATTCAGTACTTC. Encoded protein: CSVGTQGSGIQYF.

J is TRBJ2-5 and V is TRBV7-2, with 8 bases that match TRBD2. Trimming took 1 base from V and 4 from J; bases not matched to a gene: 5. This CDR3 region has 15 residues. Germline V gives CDR1 SGHTA, CDR2 FQGNSA. In nucleotides, the CDR3 is TGTGCCAGCAGCTTAGTAGGACGGGGGGGAGAGACCCAGTACTTC. Translating it yields CASSLVGRGGETQYF.

The rearrangement links TRBV28 to TRBJ1-3; D gene unclear. Trimming took 3 bases from V and 0 from J, leaving 6 bases between them. CDR1 and CDR2 (germline): MDHEN, SYDVKM. CDR3 length equals 14 residues. The CDR3 region is CASSFGVSGNTIYF. For the CDR3, the DNA is TGTGCCAGCAGTTTCGGAGTCTCTGGAAACACCATATATTTT.

The sample holds a few counts of this clonotype. J is TRBJ2-1 and V is TRBV30; D gene uncertain. Germline lookup yields CDR1 GTSNPN and CDR2 SVGIG (reference sequence). V was trimmed by 2 bases and J by 9 bases, leaving 8 bases between them. CDR3 length: 11 amino acids. CDR3 DNA: TGTGCCTGGAGTTCCGGGCTTGAGCAGTTCTTC. Encoded protein: CAWSSGLEQFF.

This clonotype was seen more than once but under ten times. This chain connects TRBV4-2 to TRBJ2-5; 12 bases map to TRBD2. Losses at the gene ends were 0 bases for V and 3 bases for J; bases not matched to a gene: 5. Germline CDR1 LGHNA, CDR2 YNFKEQ. The CDR3 consists of 17 residues. The CDR3 DNA is TGTGCCAGCAGCCAAGAAACCCTAGCGGGAGGGGAAGAGACCCAGTACTTC. This encodes CASSQETLAGGEETQYF.

This clonotype showed up just a few times. V usage is TRBV12-3 or TRBV12-4 and J usage is TRBJ2-5, with 8 bases that match TRBD1. With V trimmed by 5 bases and J by 5 bases, 10 bases remained unmatched. This CDR3 has 15 amino acids. The CDR3 region has the DNA TGTGCCAGCAGTGGACCAGGGGGCTGGGGGGAGACCCAGTACTTC. Amino acids: CASSGPGGWGETQYF.

CDR3 nucleotide sequence: TGTGCCATCAGTGAGATAGCTAGCGGGAGTCGCCCAGATACGCAGTATTTT. Amino acids: CAISEIASGSRPDTQYF. V gene TRBV10-3 combines with J gene TRBJ2-3; 10 bases agree with TRBD2. Germline CDR1 reads ENHRY; CDR2 reads SYGVKD. CDR3 length: 17 amino acids. The V segment lost 2 bases and the J segment 4 bases; nucleotides outside the gene matches: 9.

This clonotype was observed many times. This chain uses TRBV20-1 with TRBJ2-5; D unclear. The CDR3 length is 12 residues. With 7 bases removed from V and 1 base from J, the gap between germline ends came to 10 bases. Germline CDR1 DFQATT, CDR2 SNEGSKA (reference sequence). Here the CDR3 reads CSGSDLQETQYF. The CDR3 DNA reads TGCAGTGGGAGCGATCTCCAAGAGACCCAGTACTTC.

This chain uses TRBV6-1 with TRBJ1-1; weak D call: TRBD1 (5 bases). V dropped 7 bases and J dropped 1 base, with 19 bases sitting between them. Germline V lookup: CDR1 MNHNS, CDR2 SASEGT. The CDR3 covers 16 residues. The DNA of the CDR3 is TGTGCCAGCAAATCTTTCAGGGTCGGCCAGAACACTGAAGCTTTCTTT. This translates into CASKSFRVGQNTEAFF.

This clonotype occurred once. The rearrangement links TRBV6-6 to TRBJ2-1; 10 nucleotides agree with TRBD2. V lost 8 bases, J lost 9 bases, and 7 bases stayed unmatched. CDR3 length: 13 amino acids. Germline V gives CDR1 MNHNY, CDR2 SVGAGI (reference sequence). DNA for the CDR3: TGTGCCAGCTTACCAGCGGGAGGGGTTGAGCAGTTCTTC. Residues: CASLPAGGVEQFF.

This clonotype has only a few counts. The chain uses TRBV12-3 or TRBV12-4 and TRBJ1-1; 9 bases line up with TRBD1. The CDR3 sequence is 15 residues long. V shed 6 bases, J shed 6 bases, and the junction held 11 bases outside the gene matches. This chain's CDR3 is CASSSSGTGTPEAFF. The CDR3 DNA is TGTGCCAGCAGCTCCTCCGGGACAGGGACACCTGAAGCTTTCTTT.

The chain employs TRBV10-1 and TRBJ1-2, with no clear D. Germline lookup yields CDR1 WNHNN and CDR2 SYGVQD (reference sequence). The V end lost 6 bases, the J end lost 5 bases, and 7 bases lay between the germline ends. CDR3 length: 11 residues. This CDR3 is CASSQVYGYTF. The CDR3 nucleotides are TGCGCCAGCAGCCAAGTGTATGGCTACACCTTC.

The V gene is TRBV20-1, the J gene TRBJ1-1; D uncertain. Germline CDR1 and CDR2: DFQATT and SNEGSKA (reference sequence). V lost 0 bases and J 1 base, leaving 12 bases between the germline ends. CDR3 length: 15 residues. The CDR3 nucleotides are TGCAGTGCTAGAGATCCCCGGGAGGGGAACACTGAAGCTTTCTTT. This translates into CSARDPREGNTEAFF.

This rearrangement joins TRBV21-1 to TRBJ1-1. TRBV21-1 has pseudogene status. The CDR3 has 17 residues. The CDR3 spells CASNPPMTGVMNTEAFF. In nucleotides, the CDR3 is TGTGCCAGCAACCCACCCATGACAGGGGTCATGAACACTGAAGCTTTCTTT.

The chain couples TRBV20-1 to TRBJ2-2; D not resolved. This CDR3 region has 13 residues. The ends were cut back, 2 bases at V and 1 base at J, with 5 bases in the middle. The germline CDR1 and CDR2 sequences are DFQATT and SNEGSKA (reference sequence). The CDR3 sequence: CSARPENTGELFF. In DNA form, the CDR3 reads TGCAGTGCTAGACCAGAGAACACCGGGGAGCTGTTTTTT.

This clonotype was found many times. The V call is TRBV29-1, the J call TRBJ2-1; unclear D gene. Germline CDR1 SQVTM, CDR2 ANQGSEA. Trimming took off 5 bases at V and 3 bases at J, with 14 bases between the two ends. CDR3 length: 14 residues. The CDR3 protein is CSVRLKGRYNEQFF. As DNA, the CDR3 is TGCAGCGTTCGCCTTAAGGGCCGCTACAATGAGCAGTTCTTC.

V usage is TRBV20-1 and J usage is TRBJ2-1, with D perhaps TRBD2 (6 bases). Looked up from germline, CDR1 is DFQATT and CDR2 is SNEGSKA (reference sequence). Trimming pared 3 bases from V and 5 bases from J, leaving 11 bases between. This CDR3 is 13 amino acids long. The CDR3 bases are TGCAGTGCTAGCCGCGGGGCCAACAATGAGCAGTTCTTC. Its translation: CSASRGANNEQFF.

This clonotype appeared many times. This chain uses TRBV29-1 with TRBJ2-1; 14 nucleotides match TRBD2. Germline CDR1 is SQVTM and CDR2 is ANQGSEA. J was trimmed by 8 bases and V by 7 bases; bases with no gene match: 19. The CDR3 has 18 residues. DNA for the CDR3: TGCAGCGCTGGGCTTACTTCCGGGACTAGCGGGAGAGGATATGAGCAGTTCTTC. It translates to CSAGLTSGTSGRGYEQFF.